This T cell receptor (beta chain) was found in a study of T cell responses to AZD1222 COVID-19 vaccine (dated by TCRdb to the early 2020s). A note on the overall study: AZD1222 recipients whose second dose came at about 4 weeks and those whose second dose came at about 12 weeks were combined into one group, since spike-specific TCR depth and breadth did not differ between the two schedules. A total of approximately 230 trial participants underwent TCR sequencing, of whom roughly 210 received two doses of AZD1222 and about 26 received two doses of the MenACWY control vaccine. Trial participants were enrolled by age into 18-55, 56-69 and 70-plus year subgroups, with roughly 160, 29 and 62 TCR-sequenced participants respectively.

The intended sense of this specimen's time point label: baseline before first vaccination. Vaccinee samples came from UK trials COV001 and COV002, including a single-blind randomized controlled phase 2/3 trial of AZD1222 (ChAdOx1 nCoV-19) in healthy adults. For TCRbeta chain sequencing, PBMC samples were collected from trial participants at day 0 and at day 28 after the second dose. The CDR3 regions of human TCRbeta chains were analyzed by immunosequencing. Concerning the study's data processing: TCRs in the repertoires were compared against a reference library of SARS-CoV-2-specific TCRs that had been generated with the MIRA antigen-specificity platform. Breadth was defined as the fraction of unique TCRs that were SARS-CoV-2-associated. Depth was defined as the fraction of total T cells that were SARS-CoV-2-associated. Using the MIRA data, each spike-specific TCR was mapped to the spike region that the TCR reacts to and placed in a CD4 or CD8 class. Log10-transformed breadth and depth values were compared by one-way ANOVA with Sidak's multiple comparisons tests. TCRdb carries this immuneACCESS record with in-frame sequences only. Its versions omit some clonotypes, under half of them owing to an unresolved V gene in the studies checked, with the rest unexplained. Clonal size and the V and J genes are those of that table, whereas D and trimming came from the DNA. The sample includes 150,000 to 200,000 clones, with roughly 92% observed a single time. The ten biggest clones cover around 9.3% of the sample.

Spanning cysteine to phenylalanine, the CDR3 consists of 16 amino acids. Only the CDR3 DNA stays, 48 bases, in frame from base 1. V loses 0 bases of germline sequence and J loses 8 bases, and the interval between the two ends is 19 bases. The germline V gene (reference sequence) yields MNHEY for CDR1 and SMNVEV for CDR2. The full study reports these points: A significant rise in spike-specific TCR breadth and depth was observed after two AZD1222 doses relative to day 0 and relative to MenACWY recipients. Reportedly, close to half of the unique spike-specific TCRs recognized epitopes lying outside the regions that are mutated in the B.1.351 and B.1.1.7 variants. The whole spike protein was spanned by vaccine-associated CD4 TCRs, and dominant responses were seen in regions 160-218 and 743-854. In the small 56-69-year group, the increase in depth fell short of significance, most likely because of low power. Participants were mostly white British, with more females than males. The authors suggested clonal diversity may have been underestimated. Conclusions about previously exposed vaccinees are limited, since just a handful of AZD1222 recipients were seropositive for SARS-CoV-2 at baseline. No day 14 peak-response samples were available, so repertoires were characterized only after the peak T cell response.

Concerning this clone: This clone's antigen is unknown. It has no much larger one-base neighbor in the sample; base qualities were not kept.

This clonotype was sampled from an adult in good health. The rearrangement joined TRBV27 to TRBJ1-2, with the D gene not clear enough to name. Sequenced here: peripheral blood, sampled on day 0 of AZD1222 vaccination. The DNA sequence reads TGTGCCAGCAGTTTATCCAATATACCAAGGCTAGGAGGCTACACCTTC. It translates as CASSLSNIPRLGGYTF.